This T cell receptor (beta chain) was obtained from a study of blood T cells in healthy people across ages. Study-level results: It was the long-lived donors that had more naive CD4+ cells and higher diversity than aged donors.

A second PCR of roughly 6 to 12 cycles used a sample-barcoded 5' primer and a J-beta primer mix. TCRdb fed the 5' RACE reads into MiXCR, producing one record per CDR3 protein. In the table there are about 640,000 distinct CDR3 sequences, roughly 58% of which are singletons. This clonotype appeared a single time. The antigen remains unidentified. The germline V gene has CDR1 PRHDT and CDR2 FYEKMQ (reference sequence). Trimming cost V 0 bases and J 2 bases, with 11 bases left between them. The CDR3 totals 15 residues. Sequencing input: blood. The gene calls are TRBV13 and TRBJ2-7; D not resolved. The TCR sequence derives from a man aged 55 to 70 in good health. This chain's CDR3 is CASSLGGLNTYEQYF. The CDR3 DNA reads as TGTGCCAGCAGCTTAGGTGGCCTGAACACCTACGAGCAGTACTTC.